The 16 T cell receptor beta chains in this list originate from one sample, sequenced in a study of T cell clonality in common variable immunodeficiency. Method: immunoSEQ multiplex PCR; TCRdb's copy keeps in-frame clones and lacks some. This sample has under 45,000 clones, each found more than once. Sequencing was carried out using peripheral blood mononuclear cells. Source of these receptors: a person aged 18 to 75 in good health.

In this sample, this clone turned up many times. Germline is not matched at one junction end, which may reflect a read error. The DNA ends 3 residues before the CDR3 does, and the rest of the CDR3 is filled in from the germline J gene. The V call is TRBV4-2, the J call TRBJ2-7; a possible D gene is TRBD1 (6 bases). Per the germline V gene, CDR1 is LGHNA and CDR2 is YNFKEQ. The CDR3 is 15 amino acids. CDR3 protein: CASSQEDGQSYEQYF. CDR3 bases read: TGCGCCAGCAGCCAAGAAGACGGACAGTCCTACGAG.

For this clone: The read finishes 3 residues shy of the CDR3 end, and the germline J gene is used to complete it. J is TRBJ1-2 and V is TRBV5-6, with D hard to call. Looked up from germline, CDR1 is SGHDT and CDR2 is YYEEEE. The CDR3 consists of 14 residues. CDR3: CASSSDGSTDTYTF. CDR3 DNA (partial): TGTGCCAGCAGCTCTGACGGAAGCACAGATACC.

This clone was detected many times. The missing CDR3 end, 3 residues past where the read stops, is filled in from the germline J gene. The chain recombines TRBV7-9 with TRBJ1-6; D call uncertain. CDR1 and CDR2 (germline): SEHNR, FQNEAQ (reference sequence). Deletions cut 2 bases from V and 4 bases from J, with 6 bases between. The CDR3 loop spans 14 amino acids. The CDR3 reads CASSLLAYNSPLHF. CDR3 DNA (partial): TGTGCCAGCAGCTTATTAGCTTATAATTCACCC.

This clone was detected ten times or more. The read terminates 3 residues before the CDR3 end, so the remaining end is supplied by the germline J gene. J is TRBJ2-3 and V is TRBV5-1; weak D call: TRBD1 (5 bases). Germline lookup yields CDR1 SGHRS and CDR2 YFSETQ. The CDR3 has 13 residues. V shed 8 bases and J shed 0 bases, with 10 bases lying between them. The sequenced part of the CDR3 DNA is TGCGCCAGTGGGGCGCTTAGCACAGATACG. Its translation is CASGALSTDT. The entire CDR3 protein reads CASGALSTDTQYF.

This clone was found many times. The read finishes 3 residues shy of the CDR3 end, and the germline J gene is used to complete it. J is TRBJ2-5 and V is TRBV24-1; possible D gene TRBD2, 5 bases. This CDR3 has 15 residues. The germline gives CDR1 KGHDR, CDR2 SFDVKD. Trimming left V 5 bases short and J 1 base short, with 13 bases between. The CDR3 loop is CATSAPEGFQETQYF. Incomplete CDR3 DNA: TGTGCCACCAGTGCCCCTGAGGGCTTCCAAGAGACC.

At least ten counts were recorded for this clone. Partial CDR3 DNA: TGCGCCAGCAGCGAAGGGACAGGGCCCCACGTCAATGAAAAA. Residues: CASSEGTGPHVNEK. Given in full, the CDR3 is CASSEGTGPHVNEKLFF. The chain links TRBV5-1 to TRBJ1-4, with 9 bases identical to TRBD1. The read comes to an end 3 residues before the CDR3 does, leaving the germline J gene to fill in the end. V gave up 4 bases and J gave up 5 bases; unmatched junction bases: 12. This CDR3 comprises 17 residues. From germline, CDR1 is SGHRS and CDR2 YFSETQ.

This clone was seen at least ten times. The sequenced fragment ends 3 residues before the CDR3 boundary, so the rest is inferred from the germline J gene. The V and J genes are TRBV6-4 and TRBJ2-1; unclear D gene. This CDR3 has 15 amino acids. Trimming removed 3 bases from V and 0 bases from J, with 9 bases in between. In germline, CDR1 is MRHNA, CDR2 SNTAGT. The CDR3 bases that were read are TGTGCCAGCAGTGAAAGAGATAGCTCCTACAATGAG. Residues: CASSERDSSYNE. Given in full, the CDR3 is CASSERDSSYNEQFF.

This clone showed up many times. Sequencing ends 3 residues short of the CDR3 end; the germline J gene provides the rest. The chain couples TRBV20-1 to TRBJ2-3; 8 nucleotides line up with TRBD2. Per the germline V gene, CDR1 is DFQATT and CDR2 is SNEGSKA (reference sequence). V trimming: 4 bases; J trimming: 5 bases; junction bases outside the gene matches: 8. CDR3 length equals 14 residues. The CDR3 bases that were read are TGCAGTGCTAAAGGCGCGGGAGGTGTAGATACG. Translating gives CSAKGAGGVDT. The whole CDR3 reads CSAKGAGGVDTQYF.

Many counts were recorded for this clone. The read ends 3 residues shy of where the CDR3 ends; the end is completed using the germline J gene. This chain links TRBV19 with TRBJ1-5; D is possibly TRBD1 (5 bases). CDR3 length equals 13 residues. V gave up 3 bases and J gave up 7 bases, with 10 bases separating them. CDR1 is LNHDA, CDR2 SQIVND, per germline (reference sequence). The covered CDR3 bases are TGTGCCAGTAGTATCGGGGGTGGGCAGCCC. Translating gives CASSIGGGQP. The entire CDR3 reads CASSIGGGQPQHF.

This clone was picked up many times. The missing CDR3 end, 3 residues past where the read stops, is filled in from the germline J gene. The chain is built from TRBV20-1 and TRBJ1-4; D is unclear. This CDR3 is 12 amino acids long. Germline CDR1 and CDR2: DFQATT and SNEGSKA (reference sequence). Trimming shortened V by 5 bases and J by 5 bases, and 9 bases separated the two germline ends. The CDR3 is CSALRINEKLFF. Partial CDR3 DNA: TGCAGTGCTCTCAGAATAAATGAAAAA.

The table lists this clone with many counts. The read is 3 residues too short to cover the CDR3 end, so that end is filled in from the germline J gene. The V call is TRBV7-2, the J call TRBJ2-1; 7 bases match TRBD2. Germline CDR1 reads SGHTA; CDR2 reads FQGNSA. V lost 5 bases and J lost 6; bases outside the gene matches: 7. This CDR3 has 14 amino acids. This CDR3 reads CASSAGTTSNEQFF. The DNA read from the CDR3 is TGTGCCAGCAGCGCCGGGACTACCAGCAATGAG.

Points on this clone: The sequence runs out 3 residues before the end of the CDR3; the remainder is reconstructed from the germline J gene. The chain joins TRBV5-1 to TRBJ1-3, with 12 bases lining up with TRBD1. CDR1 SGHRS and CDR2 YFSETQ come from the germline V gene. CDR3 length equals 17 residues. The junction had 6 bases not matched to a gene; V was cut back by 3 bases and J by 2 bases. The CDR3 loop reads CASSWGDRGPAGNTIYF. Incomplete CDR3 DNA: TGCGCCAGCAGCTGGGGGGACAGGGGGCCTGCTGGAAACACC.

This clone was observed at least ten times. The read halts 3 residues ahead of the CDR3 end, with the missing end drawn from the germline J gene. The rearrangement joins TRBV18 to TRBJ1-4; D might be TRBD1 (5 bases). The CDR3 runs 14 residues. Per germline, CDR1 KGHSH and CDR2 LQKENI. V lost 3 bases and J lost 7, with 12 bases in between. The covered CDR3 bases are TGTGCCAGCTCACCGGGTCAGGGAAGTGAAAAA. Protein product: CASSPGQGSEK. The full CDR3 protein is CASSPGQGSEKLFF.

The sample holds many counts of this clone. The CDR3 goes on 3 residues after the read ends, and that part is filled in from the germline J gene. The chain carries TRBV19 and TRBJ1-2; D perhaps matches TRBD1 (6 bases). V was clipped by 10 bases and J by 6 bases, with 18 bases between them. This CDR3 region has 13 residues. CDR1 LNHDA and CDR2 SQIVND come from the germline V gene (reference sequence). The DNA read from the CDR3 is TGTGCCACACAGGGAAGGGCAGGCGATGGC. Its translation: CATQGRAGDG. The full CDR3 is CATQGRAGDGYTF.

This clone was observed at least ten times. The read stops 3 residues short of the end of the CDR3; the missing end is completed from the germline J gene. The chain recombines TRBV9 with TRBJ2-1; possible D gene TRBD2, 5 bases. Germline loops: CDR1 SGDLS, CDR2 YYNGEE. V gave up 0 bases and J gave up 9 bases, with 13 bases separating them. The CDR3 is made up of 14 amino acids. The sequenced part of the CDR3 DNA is TGTGCCAGCAGCGTAGCGGCAGCGGATGGTGAG. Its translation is CASSVAAADGE. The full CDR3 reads CASSVAAADGEQFF.

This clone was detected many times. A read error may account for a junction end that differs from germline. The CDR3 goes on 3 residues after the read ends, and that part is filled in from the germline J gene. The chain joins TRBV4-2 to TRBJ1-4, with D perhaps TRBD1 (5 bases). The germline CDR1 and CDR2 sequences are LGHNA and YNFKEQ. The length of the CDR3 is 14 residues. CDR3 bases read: TGCGCCAGCAGCAAGCAGGGTTGGGATGAAAAA. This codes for CASSKQGWDEK. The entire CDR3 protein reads CASSKQGWDEKLFF.